Below, 20 T cell receptor beta chains from the same sample are listed, as sequenced in a study of T cell repertoires in cytomegalovirus infection. No antigen has been assigned to these receptors. TCRdb ran MiXCR on the reads and lists one entry per CDR3 protein. The sample holds roughly 920,000 distinct CDR3 sequences, approximately 32% seen once. This material consisted of cultured CD8+ T cells from PBMCs, taken from culture after CMV antigen stimulation. Receptors were obtained from a human donor in good health (CMV status not recorded). Some clones in this sample may be carry-over from other donors' samples.

The sample holds one count of this clonotype. The genes are TRBV24-1 and TRBJ1-5; no clear D gene. Trimming pared 1 base from V and 1 base from J, leaving 4 bases between. The germline V gene encodes CDR1 KGHDR and CDR2 SFDVKD. The CDR3 is 14 residues long. The CDR3: CATSDFGSNQPQHF. The CDR3 DNA is TGTGCCACCAGTGATTTTGGGAGCAATCAGCCCCAGCATTTT.

CDR3 coding DNA: TGTGCCAGTAGTATAGTTGCGGGGGGCGGTGATGAGCAGTTCTTC. Its translation: CASSIVAGGGDEQFF. This sequence joins TRBV19 and TRBJ2-1; 8 bases match TRBD2. The CDR3 sequence is 15 residues long. CDR1 is LNHDA, CDR2 SQIVND, per germline (reference sequence). The junction had 7 bases not matched to a gene; V was cut back by 1 base and J by 8 bases.

This clonotype was observed a few times. This chain uses TRBV7-6 with TRBJ1-2, with TRBD1 identical over 9 bases. The trim removed 4 bases at V and 7 bases at J, leaving 4 bases unmatched. Per germline, CDR1 SGHVS and CDR2 FNYEAQ. The CDR3 is 13 amino acids. CDR3 region: CASSSGTGIGYTF. CDR3 DNA: TGTGCCAGCAGCTCAGGGACAGGGATTGGCTACACCTTC.

The chain combines TRBV7-9 with TRBJ1-4, with 10 bases lining up with TRBD1. Trimming took 5 bases from V and 8 from J; bases not matched to a gene: 11. The V gene's germline CDR1 is SEHNR and CDR2 FQNEAQ (reference sequence). This CDR3 contains 16 residues. The CDR3 DNA follows: TGTGCCAGCAGCCTGTCTGGGACAGGGGTTTACGAAAAACTGTTTTTT. Translation gives CASSLSGTGVYEKLFF.

This clonotype was counted at least ten times. The chain recombines TRBV6-5 with TRBJ1-1; a possible D gene is TRBD1 (5 bases). V was clipped by 7 bases and J by 0 bases, with 12 bases between them. There are 14 residues in the CDR3. CDR1 is MNHEY and CDR2 is SVGAGI in the germline V gene. The CDR3 loop is CASTTRGVNTEAFF. In DNA, the CDR3 is TGTGCCAGCACCACCCGAGGGGTGAACACTGAAGCTTTCTTT.

Many counts were recorded for this clonotype. The V gene is TRBV7-6, the J gene TRBJ1-6; no clear D gene. Germline V gene lookup returns CDR1 SGHVS and CDR2 FNYEAQ. CDR3 length: 16 residues. V was trimmed by 4 bases and J by 3 bases, leaving 13 bases between them. The CDR3 DNA reads as TGTGCCAGCAGCTCCTCTGATTCCCGCTATAATTCACCCCTCCACTTT. Residues: CASSSSDSRYNSPLHF.

The rearrangement joins TRBV12-3 or TRBV12-4 to TRBJ1-2, with D possibly TRBD1 on 5 matching bases. The CDR3 has 15 amino acids. V dropped 1 base and J dropped 5 bases, with 14 bases sitting between them. CDR3 coding DNA: TGTGCCAGCAGTTTAGACGGGGGTCTTATATATGGCTACACCTTC. Its translation: CASSLDGGLIYGYTF.

This clonotype was detected many times. The rearrangement joins TRBV7-6 to TRBJ2-6, with D possibly matching TRBD2 (6 bases). The CDR3 spans 16 residues. The V gene lost 2 bases and the J gene lost 4 bases, with 12 bases spanning the gap. The V gene's germline CDR1 is SGHVS and CDR2 FNYEAQ. CDR3: CASSLFGGAGANVLTF. CDR3 bases: TGTGCCAGCAGCTTATTCGGGGGTGCCGGGGCCAACGTCCTGACTTTC. Full variable domain (remainder filled in from reference TRBV7-6 and TRBJ2-6): GAGVSQSPRYKVTKRGQDVALRCDPISGHVSLYWYRQALGQGPEFLTYFNYEAQQDKSGLPNDRFSAERPEGSISTLTIQRTEQRDSAMYRCASSLFGGAGANVLTFGAGSRLTVL.

This chain links TRBV20-1 with TRBJ1-6, with a tentative D call TRBD1 (5 bases). This CDR3 is 14 amino acids long. From germline, CDR1 is DFQATT and CDR2 SNEGSKA (reference sequence). Trimming took 0 bases from V and 9 from J, leaving 12 bases between them. The CDR3 region has the DNA TGCAGTGCTAGAGATCGAGGGGCTGGTTCACCCCTCCACTTT. Protein sequence: CSARDRGAGSPLHF.

This clonotype came up a few times. The chain couples TRBV5-6 to TRBJ1-5, with 7 bases matching TRBD1. Trimming cost V 3 bases and J 2 bases; bases outside gene matches: 17. This CDR3 has 19 amino acids. Germline CDR1 reads SGHDT; CDR2 reads YYEEEE. CDR3 coding DNA: TGTGCCAGCAGCTCAATGGGGGACAGCAGTCTTTTGGGCAATCAGCCCCAGCATTTT. Its protein is CASSSMGDSSLLGNQPQHF.

This clonotype was seen many times. J is TRBJ1-2 and V is TRBV27; possibly TRBD1 for D (5 bases). V was cut by 5 bases and J by 6 bases, with 10 bases left in between. The germline V gene encodes CDR1 MNHEY and CDR2 SMNVEV (reference sequence). The CDR3 length is 12 residues. DNA of the CDR3: TGTGCCAGCAGTAAGGGACGCGATGGCTACACCTTC. Amino acids: CASSKGRDGYTF.

The chain employs TRBV6-2 or TRBV6-3 and TRBJ2-3; perhaps TRBD1 as D (6 bases). The CDR3 runs 18 residues. The V end was cut by 2 bases, the J end by 0 bases, with 18 bases between. CDR1 is MNHEY and CDR2 is SVGEGT in the germline V gene. The CDR3 sequence: CASSYQSRGWISTDTQYF. The CDR3 DNA sequence: TGTGCCAGCAGTTACCAGTCCAGGGGTTGGATAAGCACAGATACGCAGTATTTT.

This clonotype came up a few times. The genes are TRBV19 and TRBJ1-2; D is undetermined. Germline assignment: CDR1 LNHDA and CDR2 SQIVND (reference sequence). This CDR3 contains 14 residues. Trimming stripped 5 bases from V and 6 bases from J, with 16 bases between. The CDR3 reads CASSGRSGFNGYTF. The CDR3, as DNA: TGTGCCAGTAGTGGGAGGTCAGGTTTTAATGGCTACACCTTC.

This clonotype came up a few times. The chain joins TRBV6-1 to TRBJ1-4; 7 nucleotides agree with TRBD1. This CDR3 has 14 residues. Germline V gives CDR1 MNHNS, CDR2 SASEGT. Germline trimming cut 3 bases from V and 7 bases from J; bases unmatched to any gene: 5. DNA for the CDR3: TGTGCCAGCAGTGAGGCGGGACAGCTTGAAAAACTGTTTTTT. It translates to CASSEAGQLEKLFF.

The chain joins TRBV27 to TRBJ2-7; tentatively, D is TRBD2 (5 bases). Trimming took off 4 bases at V and 0 bases at J, with 13 bases between the two ends. Germline CDR1 and CDR2: MNHEY and SMNVEV (reference sequence). CDR3 length: 15 amino acids. CDR3 nucleotide sequence: TGTGCCAGCAGTTCCCCTCGGACTGGCTCCTACGAGCAGTACTTC. This codes for CASSSPRTGSYEQYF.

The chain joins TRBV6-5 to TRBJ2-2; 11 bases fit TRBD2. Germline CDR1 is MNHEY and CDR2 is SVGAGI. This CDR3 comprises 16 residues. Trimming removed 4 bases from V and 4 bases from J; junction bases left unmatched: 5. CDR3: CASSFLAGGSTGELFF. As DNA, the CDR3 is TGTGCCAGCAGTTTCCTAGCGGGGGGAAGCACCGGGGAGCTGTTTTTT.

The genes are TRBV7-6 and TRBJ2-1; 8 nucleotides line up with TRBD2. The CDR3 totals 18 residues. In germline, CDR1 is SGHVS, CDR2 FNYEAQ. J gave up 6 bases and V 5 bases, and 18 bases lay outside the gene matches. The DNA for the CDR3 is TGTGCCAGCAGCCCCATACGCCCATCAGAGACTAGCGTCAATGAGCAGTTCTTC. Its translation is CASSPIRPSETSVNEQFF.

In this sample, this clonotype turned up a few times. The chain is built from TRBV7-8 and TRBJ2-7; D is perhaps TRBD1 or TRBD2 (5 bases each). Trimming left V 6 bases short and J 3 bases short, with 9 bases between. Germline V CDR1 and CDR2: SGHVS, FQNEAQ. The CDR3 sequence is 12 residues long. CDR3 coding DNA: TGTGCCAGCAGGAGGGACGGCTACGAGCAGTACTTC. Protein: CASRRDGYEQYF.

This chain connects TRBV5-5 to TRBJ1-5; the match to TRBD1 covers 7 bases. The CDR3 contains 15 residues. CDR1 is SGHKS and CDR2 is YYEKEE in the germline V gene (reference sequence). Germline trimming cut 3 bases from V and 0 bases from J; bases unmatched to any gene: 3. CDR3 in DNA: TGTGCCAGCAGCTCGGGACAGTTTAGCAATCAGCCCCAGCATTTT. The encoded protein is CASSSGQFSNQPQHF.

This chain connects TRBV4-3 to TRBJ2-3; D may correspond to TRBD1 or TRBD2 (5 bases each). CDR3 length equals 19 residues. The V end lost 0 bases, the J end lost 4 bases, and 23 bases lay between the germline ends. Germline V gene data show CDR1 as LGHNA and CDR2 as YSLEER. CDR3 sequence: CASSQDPPGTEILADTQYF. The CDR3 nucleotides are TGCGCCAGCAGCCAAGATCCCCCCGGGACCGAGATTTTGGCAGATACGCAGTATTTT.